The entry below describes one TCR beta chain. Antigen unknown. Germline V gene data show CDR1 as SGHRS and CDR2 as YFSETQ. This CDR3 region has 15 residues. The junction had 6 bases not matched to a gene; V was cut back by 4 bases and J by 3 bases. This sample is drawn from a study of shared clonotypes between healthy human individuals. Study-wide context: Three plates were used per donor for CD4 naive, three for CD4 memory, two for CD8 naive and one for CD8 memory.

Study-level results: When compared with the clonotypes that were shared by all four sorted-subset donors, the non-shared clonotypes turned out to have lower generation probabilities.

Around 200 ng DNA, tens of thousands of T cell genomes, went into each sorted-subset replicate PCR. Assay used: immunoSEQ multiplex PCR; TCRdb lists only in-frame clones, some missing. The repertoire holds about 2.4 million clones, 93% seen once, with approximately 0.35% in the top ten. The sequenced sample was naive CD4+ T cells from PBMCs. Documented subset: CD45RA+ positively selected. The genes are TRBV5-1 and TRBJ1-4; the match to TRBD1 covers 7 bases. The sequence was obtained from a man aged 18-30 years in good health. Some clones in this sample may be carry-over from other donors' samples. The CDR3 region has the DNA TGCGCCAGCAGCCTGACAGGGCGATCTAATGAAAAACTGTTTTTT. It translates to CASSLTGRSNEKLFF.